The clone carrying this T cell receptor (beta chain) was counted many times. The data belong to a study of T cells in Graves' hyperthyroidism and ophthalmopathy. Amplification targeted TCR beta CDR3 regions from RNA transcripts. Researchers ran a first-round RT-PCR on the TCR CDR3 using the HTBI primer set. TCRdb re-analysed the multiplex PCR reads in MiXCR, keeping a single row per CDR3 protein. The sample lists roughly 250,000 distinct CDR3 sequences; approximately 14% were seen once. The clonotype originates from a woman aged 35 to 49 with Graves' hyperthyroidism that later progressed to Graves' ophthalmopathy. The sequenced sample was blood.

CDR3 loop: CATLTSGRAAGELFF. The CDR3 coding sequence is TGTGCCACCTTAACTAGCGGGAGGGCCGCCGGGGAGCTGTTTTTT. This chain uses TRBV28 with TRBJ2-2, with 13 bases aligning to TRBD2. Germline-derived CDR1 and CDR2 are MDHEN and SYDVKM. The CDR3 spans 15 residues. J gave up 6 bases and V 10 bases, and 8 bases lay outside the gene matches.